These T cell receptor beta chains were read from a single sample in a study of blood T cell repertoires in COVID-19. TCRdb's table, derived via immunoSEQ multiplex PCR, lists solely in-frame clones and lacks some. Of about 290,000 clones listed, approximately 86% are singletons. The sequenced material came from peripheral blood. The receptors come from a woman aged 45-65 years with active or convalescent COVID-19. Each CDR3 is given with its conserved first and last residue. A D gene is named only where the DNA matches it firmly. Expanded clones get a size class; other rows say once, few or many, or leave the size out.

abundance	d_gene	v_gene	j_gene	CDR3nt	CDR3aa
few	TRBD1	TRBV5-6	TRBJ2-7	TGTGCCAGCAGCCTCCCACAGGGGGAGCAGTACTTC	CASSLPQGEQYF
.	.	TRBV6-7	TRBJ2-4	TGTGCCAGTAAAGCCCAAAACATTCAGTACTTC	CASKAQNIQYF
.	.	TRBV9	TRBJ1-5	TGTGCCAGCAGCGCCGGTTTGAGCAATCAGCCCCAGCATTTT	CASSAGLSNQPQHF
.	.	TRBV5-5	TRBJ1-5	TGTGCCAGCAGCTTGGACGGGTTGGGCAATCAGCCCCAGCATTTT	CASSLDGLGNQPQHF
.	TRBD2	TRBV19	TRBJ2-7	TGTGCCAGCAGTAGCGGGAGGGCCTTAGGCGAGCAGTACTTC	CASSSGRALGEQYF
.	.	TRBV4-1	TRBJ1-5	TGCGCCAGCAGCCAAGAGTCAGGCAATCAGCCCCAGCATTTT	CASSQESGNQPQHF
.	TRBD1	TRBV4-1	TRBJ1-2	TGCGCCAGCAGCCCAGGTGACAGGGTGGTCTATGGCTACACCTTC	CASSPGDRVVYGYTF
.	.	TRBV5-1	TRBJ2-2	TGCGCCAGCAGCTTGGAACAGGCTACCGGGGAGCTGTTTTTT	CASSLEQATGELFF
few	.	TRBV10-3	TRBJ2-3	TGTGCCATCGGGCGCGGGACTAGCACAGATACGCAGTATTTT	CAIGRGTSTDTQYF
.	.	TRBV27	TRBJ1-5	TGTGCCAGCTCAACGGGATTTCAGCCCCAGCATTTT	CASSTGFQPQHF
.	.	TRBV18	TRBJ2-2	TGTGCCAGCTCACCTAAGAACACCGGGGAGCTGTTTTTT	CASSPKNTGELFF
.	.	TRBV9	TRBJ1-2	TGTGCCAGCAGCGTAGTTTCACACTCAGCGAGTGGCTACACCTTC	CASSVVSHSASGYTF
.	.	TRBV28	TRBJ2-1	TGTGCCAGCAGTCCCTTCGGGTCGAGCTCCTACAATGAGCAGTTCTTC	CASSPFGSSSYNEQFF
.	TRBD1	TRBV19	TRBJ1-5	TGTGCCAGTAGTCTCCGGGACAGGGCGGAGGGTAGCAATCAGCCCCAGCATTTT	CASSLRDRAEGSNQPQHF
.	TRBD1	TRBV2	TRBJ1-1	TGTGCCAGCAGTGAATTAGACAGGGGTGGTTTCTTT	CASSELDRGGFF
.	TRBD2	TRBV6-1	TRBJ2-1	TGTGCCAGCAGTGATTTGTGGAGGGGCGGGAGTGTGTCCTACAATGAGCAGTTCTTC	CASSDLWRGGSVSYNEQFF
few	TRBD2	TRBV28	TRBJ2-5	TGTGCCAGCAGTCGAGGACTAGCGGGGACGGAGACCCAGTACTTC	CASSRGLAGTETQYF
.	TRBD1	TRBV19	TRBJ1-2	TGTGCCAGTAGTCCGGGACAGGGAAGTGTAAATGGCTACACCTTC	CASSPGQGSVNGYTF
.	.	TRBV11-2	TRBJ1-2	TGTGCCAGCAGCCTGGAACCCGGGGGGGGCTATGGCTACACCTTC	CASSLEPGGGYGYTF
once	TRBD1	TRBV19	TRBJ2-2	TGTGCCAGTAGTATCGACAGGGGAGGGAACACCGGGGAGCTGTTTTTT	CASSIDRGGNTGELFF
few	.	TRBV19	TRBJ1-2	TGTGCCAGTAGTATAGGGGCAGGGGCTGACTATGGCTACACCTTC	CASSIGAGADYGYTF
.	.	TRBV3-1/TRBV3-2	TRBJ2-7	TGTGCCAGCAGGCAAGAGGGGTCGGCGGGCGAGCAGTACTTC	CASRQEGSAGEQYF
once	TRBD2	TRBV6-5	TRBJ2-3	TGTGCCAGCAGGAGAGCGGGAGTGGGTACAGATACGCAGTATTTT	CASRRAGVGTDTQYF
.	TRBD2	TRBV6-2/TRBV6-3	TRBJ2-5	TGTGCCAGCAGTGGCCTAGCGGGAGGGCGGAAGGAGACCCAGTACTTC	CASSGLAGGRKETQYF
.	.	TRBV27	TRBJ1-5	TGTGCCAGCAGTCCGTCCCCAGGGATCAATCAGCCCCAGCATTTT	CASSPSPGINQPQHF
.	.	TRBV5-1	TRBJ1-1	TGCGCCAGCAGCCCCCTGCCGGGGGGGATTATGAACACTGAAGCTTTCTTT	CASSPLPGGIMNTEAFF
few	TRBD1	TRBV29-1	TRBJ1-2	TGCAGCGTCGACGGACAGGGGGCAGGGAATGGCTACACCTTC	CSVDGQGAGNGYTF
.	TRBD2	TRBV6-5	TRBJ2-1	TGTGCCAGCGGACTAGGAATTTACAATGAGCAGTTCTTC	CASGLGIYNEQFF
.	.	TRBV6-5	TRBJ1-2	TGTGCCAGCACCGGTAATTCTTATGGCTACACCTTC	CASTGNSYGYTF
.	TRBD1	TRBV3-1/TRBV3-2	TRBJ1-2	TGTGCCAGCAGCCGGGACAGCGACTATGGCTACACCTTC	CASSRDSDYGYTF
.	.	TRBV6-4	TRBJ1-2	TGTGCCAGCAGTGACTCGATATCCAGGGCTGAAGGGGGCTACACCTTC	CASSDSISRAEGGYTF